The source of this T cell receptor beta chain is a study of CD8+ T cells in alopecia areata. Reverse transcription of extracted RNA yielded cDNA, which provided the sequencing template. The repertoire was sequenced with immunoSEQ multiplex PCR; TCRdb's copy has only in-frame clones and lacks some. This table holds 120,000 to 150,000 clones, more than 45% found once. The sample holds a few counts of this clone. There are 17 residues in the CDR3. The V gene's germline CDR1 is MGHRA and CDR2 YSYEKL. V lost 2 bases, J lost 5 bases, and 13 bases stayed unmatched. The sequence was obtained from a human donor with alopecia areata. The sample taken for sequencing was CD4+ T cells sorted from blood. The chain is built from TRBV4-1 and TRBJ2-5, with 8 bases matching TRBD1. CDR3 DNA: TGCGCCAGCAGCCAATTCCCAGACAGGGGCGGCGGCGAGACCCAGTACTTC. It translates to CASSQFPDRGGGETQYF.